This T cell receptor (beta chain) was obtained from a study of vaccination and CD4 T cells after COVID-19. As for the study in general: Post-COVID sampling occurred a median 101 days after diagnosis (range 35 to 161). Median time from second vaccine dose to sampling was roughly 65 days (14 to 241). Overlapping spike peptides served as the stimulus for the cells. These peptides came from SARS-CoV-2 and from the common cold coronaviruses HCoV-NL63, HCoV-OC43 and HCoV-229E.

The ends were cut back, 6 bases at V and 10 bases at J, with 17 bases in the middle. The CDR3 runs to 14 residues. The V gene's germline CDR1 is SGHKS and CDR2 YYEKEE (reference sequence). Cultured CD4+ T cell DNA was sequenced using the Oncomine TCR Beta short-read assay. Cultured CD4+ T cells were the source of extracted genomic DNA. A single record per CDR3 protein comes from TCRdb applying MiXCR to the PCR reads. The table lists under 8,000 distinct CDR3 sequences, 33% of them singletons. Treatment here: approximately nine-day PBMC culture with coronavirus spike peptide pools or control peptides (ViraFEST assay). CD4+ T cells of the unexposed donor were collected before the COVID-19 pandemic (2011-2018). With regard to this clonotype: Its antigen is unknown.

Study-level results: Median SARS-CoV-2-reactive clonotypes rose from roughly 22 to 38, not significantly.

The source of this sequence is a human donor in good health. J is TRBJ1-6 and V is TRBV5-5, with a possible D match to TRBD1 (5 bases). The sequenced material came from CD4+ T cells from blood, cultured in vitro. CDR3 region: CASTLGVSGSPLHF. The CDR3 DNA sequence: TGTGCCAGCACCCTGGGGGTCAGTGGCTCACCCCTCCACTTT. Full variable domain (remainder filled in from reference TRBV5-5 and TRBJ1-6): DAGVTQSPTHLIKTRGQQVTLRCSPISGHKSVSWYQQVLGQGPQFIFQYYEKEERGRGNFPDRFSARQFPNYSSELNVNALLLGDSALYLCASTLGVSGSPLHFGNGTRLTVT.